The 2 T cell receptor beta chains given below trace back to one sample, sequenced in a study. Using its own MiXCR run on the 5' RACE reads, TCRdb lists one record per CDR3 protein. This table has approximately 12,000 distinct CDR3 sequences, more than 45% appearing once. Sequenced sample: tumor-infiltrating naive CD4+ T cells sorted from the breast tumor. As to subset: naive CD4+ T cells, CD4+CD45RA+CD25-. Every receptor here comes from a female donor with breast cancer.

The chain couples TRBV28 to TRBJ2-1; 9 nucleotides line up with TRBD1. CDR1 MDHEN and CDR2 SYDVKM come from the germline V gene. This CDR3 spans 15 amino acids. The V segment lost 6 bases and the J segment 9 bases; nucleotides outside the gene matches: 12. The DNA of the CDR3 is TGTGCCAGCAGACGGGACAGGGCGGCTCTGGCTGAGCAGTTCTTC. Translating it yields CASRRDRAALAEQFF.

This sequence joins TRBV20-1 and TRBJ2-1; 12 positions match TRBD2. The germline gives CDR1 DFQATT, CDR2 SNEGSKA (reference sequence). The junction had 6 bases not matched to a gene; V was cut back by 6 bases and J by 0 bases. The length of the CDR3 is 16 residues. CDR3 sequence reads: CSAGGTSGYSYNEQFF. For the CDR3, the DNA is TGCAGTGCGGGAGGGACTAGCGGGTACTCCTACAATGAGCAGTTCTTC.